A selection of T cell receptor beta chains follows, all from one sample in a study of CD8 T cells in ankylosing spondylitis. From the 5' RACE reads, TCRdb called clonotypes with MiXCR, one entry per CDR3 protein. The sample lists 180,000 or so distinct CDR3 sequences, approximately 10% occurring once. Sequencing was done on a sample of blood, either unsorted or a sorted T cell fraction (not recorded which). The receptors shown here come from a male donor with ankylosing spondylitis or in good health (not recorded which). CDR3s include the opening cysteine and the closing phenylalanine or tryptophan. Fields, in order: J gene, D gene, clone size, V gene, CDR3 DNA, CDR3 protein. A D gene is named only where the DNA matches it firmly. Clone size is stated in some rows and not others, as once, few, many or a class when expanded.

>TRBJ1-5|-|many|TRBV6-1
TGTGCCAGCAGTGACCAGGGACGCAATCAGCCCCAGCATTTT
CASSDQGRNQPQHF
>TRBJ2-2|TRBD2|few|TRBV6-5
TGTGCCAGTACGGGACTAGCGGGAACCGGGGAGCTGTTTTTT
CASTGLAGTGELFF
>TRBJ2-5|-|many|TRBV7-8
TGTGCCAGCAGCTCGGATTTGACAGGACTGCAAGAGACCCAGTACTTC
CASSSDLTGLQETQYF
>TRBJ1-6|-|many|TRBV29-1
TGCAGCGCCGCTCAGGGAGCGGAAGGTTCACCCCTCCACTTT
CSAAQGAEGSPLHF
>TRBJ1-5|-|many|TRBV20-1
TGCAGTGCTAGGATGGGGGAAGGGAATCAGCCCCAGCATTTT
CSARMGEGNQPQHF
>TRBJ1-4|TRBD1|many|TRBV5-1
TGCGCCAGCAGCTCTGCAGGGGGCAATGAAAAACTGTTTTTT
CASSSAGGNEKLFF
>TRBJ2-4|-|few|TRBV7-2
TGTGCCAGCAGCGGAGGGGGAATAGCCAAAAACATTCAGTACTTC
CASSGGGIAKNIQYF
>TRBJ2-7|TRBD1|many|TRBV18
TGTGCCAGCTCACCTTTCGACAGGGCCGAGCAGTACTTC
CASSPFDRAEQYF
>TRBJ2-2|TRBD1|many|TRBV7-8
TGTGCCAGCAGCCGAGGGACAGGGGGAATGGGCACCGGGGAGCTGTTTTTT
CASSRGTGGMGTGELFF
>TRBJ2-7|-|many|TRBV10-3
TGTGCCATCAGTGAACTGAGGGAGCAGTACTTC
CAISELREQYF
>TRBJ1-5|TRBD1|many|TRBV20-1
TGCAGTGCCGGGACAGGGCCTCAGCCCCAGCATTTT
CSAGTGPQPQHF
>TRBJ1-6|-|many|TRBV21-1
TGTGCCAGCAGCCAAAGATTGGGGCAAGGAGGTGGGGAGTATGTTTCACCCCTCCACTTT
CASSQRLGQGGGEYVSPLHF
>TRBJ2-1|TRBD1|many|TRBV12-3/TRBV12-4
TGTGCCAGCAGTTTAACGAGGGGGCTGCAGTTCTTC
CASSLTRGLQFF
>TRBJ1-6|-|few|TRBV27
TGTGCCAGCAGTTTCGCGGGGAGCTCCTATAATTCACCCCTCCACTTT
CASSFAGSSYNSPLHF
>TRBJ1-2|-|many|TRBV29-1
TGCAGCGCCGACAGTAACTATGGCTACACCTTC
CSADSNYGYTF
>TRBJ2-5|-|many|TRBV5-5
TGTGCCAGCAGCTTCGGCCTCCAAGAGACCCAGTACTTC
CASSFGLQETQYF
>TRBJ2-3|-|many|TRBV20-1
TGCAGTGCTCTAGAAGCCGATACGCAGTATTTT
CSALEADTQYF
>TRBJ2-5|-|many|TRBV21-1
TGTGCCAGCAGCAAAACCCTGTCGGACCAAGAGACCCAGTACTTC
CASSKTLSDQETQYF
>TRBJ2-1|TRBD2|many|TRBV5-1
TGCGCCAGCAGCTTGGCATGGGGGACTAGCGGGGCCTTAACGACGTTCTTC
CASSLAWGTSGALTTFF
>TRBJ1-5|-|few|TRBV12-3/TRBV12-4
TGTGCCAGCAGTCCCTCCGGGACAAATCAGCCCCAGCATTTT
CASSPSGTNQPQHF
>TRBJ1-6|-|many|TRBV4-1
TGCGCCAGCAGCCAAGATTCGTTTCGTCCCCTCCACTTT
CASSQDSFRPLHF
>TRBJ1-4|-|many|TRBV12-3/TRBV12-4
TGTGCCAGCAGTAACTCTGCAACTAATGAAAAACTGTTTTTT
CASSNSATNEKLFF
>TRBJ2-7|TRBD1|many|TRBV20-1
TGCAGTGCCAAACAGGGGGCCATCTCCTACGAGCAGTACTTC
CSAKQGAISYEQYF
>TRBJ2-3|TRBD2|many|TRBV7-2
TGTGCCAGCAGCTCTTCCGGGACTAGCGGGGGTCCACCAGAGTATTTT
CASSSSGTSGGPPEYF
>TRBJ2-2|-|many|TRBV24-1
TGTGCCACCAGTGATTTAAAGACCCCATATCCCGGGGAGCTGTTTTTT
CATSDLKTPYPGELFF
>TRBJ1-2|-|many|TRBV9
TGTGCCAGCAGCGATGCCAGGGCAGACTATGGCTACACCTTC
CASSDARADYGYTF
>TRBJ2-1|TRBD2|many|TRBV24-1
TGTGCCACCAGTGATTCGGGGGACTACGATGAGCAGTTCTTC
CATSDSGDYDEQFF
>TRBJ2-2|-|many|TRBV20-1
TGCAGTGCCCCGAGGGTGTCGGTGAACACCGGGGAGCTGTTTTTT
CSAPRVSVNTGELFF
>TRBJ1-1|TRBD1|many|TRBV5-1
TGCGCCAGCAGCAACAGCAGGGGGCCCGGCACTGAAGCTTTCTTT
CASSNSRGPGTEAFF
>TRBJ2-1|TRBD1|many|TRBV19
TGTGCCAGTAGTATAGAACCGACAGGGTATCGCTACAATGAGCAGTTCTTC
CASSIEPTGYRYNEQFF
>TRBJ1-2|-|many|TRBV19
TGTGCCAGTAGGGGAGGGACGGCGTATGGCTACACCTTC
CASRGGTAYGYTF
>TRBJ2-3|-|many|TRBV24-1
TGTGCCACCAGTGATTTTGATAGGCTAGACACAGATACGCAGTATTTT
CATSDFDRLDTDTQYF
>TRBJ2-7|TRBD1|many|TRBV20-1
TGCAGTGCTAGAACAGGGGGCGTCTACGAGCAGTACTTC
CSARTGGVYEQYF
>TRBJ2-7|TRBD1|few|TRBV7-8
TGTGCCAGCAGCTTAGGACAGGGGGCGTCCGAGCAGTACTTC
CASSLGQGASEQYF
>TRBJ2-2|-|-|TRBV5-1
TGCGCCAGCAGCCTGACGGGTTACACCGGGGAGCTGTTTTTT
CASSLTGYTGELFF
>TRBJ2-5|-|many|TRBV9
TGTGCCAGCAGCCCATCAGAAATACAAGAGACCCAGTACTTC
CASSPSEIQETQYF
>TRBJ2-1|TRBD1|few|TRBV27
TGTGCCAGCAGTTTAGGGACAGGGGTCAATGAGCAGTTCTTC
CASSLGTGVNEQFF
>TRBJ1-1|-|-|TRBV7-9
TGTGCCAGCAGCCCCTCGAGCCAGCCGAACACTGAAGCTTTCTTT
CASSPSSQPNTEAFF
>TRBJ2-7|-|few|TRBV9
TGTGCCAGCAGCGTAAATCCCTCCGGGGAGCAGTACTTC
CASSVNPSGEQYF
>TRBJ2-2|-|many|TRBV4-3
TGCGCCAGCAGCCAAGATCTAACAGACCCGAACACCGGGGAGCTGTTTTTT
CASSQDLTDPNTGELFF
>TRBJ2-3|TRBD2|many|TRBV29-1
TGCAGCGGTGTGCCTAGCGGGAGAATGGGCACAGATACGCAGTATTTT
CSGVPSGRMGTDTQYF
>TRBJ1-1|TRBD1|many|TRBV5-1
TGCGCCAGCAGCTTGGCGGGACAGGGAGACTGGGCTGAAGCTTTCTTT
CASSLAGQGDWAEAFF
>TRBJ2-5|TRBD2|many|TRBV29-1
TGCAGCGTTGGACTAGCGGAGGAGACCCAGTACTTC
CSVGLAEETQYF
>TRBJ2-1|TRBD2|many|TRBV20-1
TGCAGTGCTCCAGGGACTAGCGGGCTCACTAACAATGAGCAGTTCTTC
CSAPGTSGLTNNEQFF
>TRBJ2-6|-|many|TRBV10-2
TGCGCCAGCAGAGGGGCCCAAGGGATTGGGGCCAACGTCCTGACTTTC
CASRGAQGIGANVLTF
>TRBJ2-2|-|many|TRBV25-1
TGTGCCAGCAGAAGAGGGGGAACCGGGGAGCTGTTTTTT
CASRRGGTGELFF
>TRBJ2-1|TRBD2|few|TRBV7-2
TGTGCCAGCAGCTTAGCCCCGCAAGCGGGGGGGATTGATGAGCAGTTCTTC
CASSLAPQAGGIDEQFF
>TRBJ1-5|-|few|TRBV6-1
TGTGCCAGCAGGATAGGGGGATATCAGCCCCAGCATTTT
CASRIGGYQPQHF
>TRBJ2-1|-|many|TRBV5-1
TGCGCCAGCAGCTCTGACTTGAACTCCTACAATGAGCAGTTCTTC
CASSSDLNSYNEQFF
>TRBJ2-1|TRBD2|many|TRBV12-3/TRBV12-4
TGTGCCAGCAGTCCGGGGACTAGCGGGACCTACAATGAGCAGTTCTTC
CASSPGTSGTYNEQFF
>TRBJ2-1|TRBD2|-|TRBV7-9
TGTGCCAGCAGCCGACTTGGGACTAGACGCCACAATGAGCAGTTCTTC
CASSRLGTRRHNEQFF
>TRBJ1-2|-|many|TRBV6-2/TRBV6-3
TGTGCCAGCAGCCAAGGGGTAGAGAACTATGGCTACACCTTC
CASSQGVENYGYTF
>TRBJ2-3|-|many|TRBV2
TGTGCCAGCAGCTCTCCCCCCACAGATACGCAGTATTTT
CASSSPPTDTQYF
>TRBJ2-1|TRBD2|-|TRBV27
TGTGCCAGCAGTCCCAGGACTAGCGGGAGTCTGAATGAGCAGTTCTTC
CASSPRTSGSLNEQFF
>TRBJ1-1|-|many|TRBV5-1
TGCGCCAGCAGCTTGGAAGTGCCGGGCACTGAAGCTTTCTTT
CASSLEVPGTEAFF
>TRBJ1-2|-|many|TRBV20-1
TGCAGTGCTAGACAGGACACCGTCTATGGCTACACCTTC
CSARQDTVYGYTF
>TRBJ2-1|-|many|TRBV12-3/TRBV12-4
TGTGCCAGCAGTTTATGGGAAAGCGGGGAGCAGTTCTTC
CASSLWESGEQFF